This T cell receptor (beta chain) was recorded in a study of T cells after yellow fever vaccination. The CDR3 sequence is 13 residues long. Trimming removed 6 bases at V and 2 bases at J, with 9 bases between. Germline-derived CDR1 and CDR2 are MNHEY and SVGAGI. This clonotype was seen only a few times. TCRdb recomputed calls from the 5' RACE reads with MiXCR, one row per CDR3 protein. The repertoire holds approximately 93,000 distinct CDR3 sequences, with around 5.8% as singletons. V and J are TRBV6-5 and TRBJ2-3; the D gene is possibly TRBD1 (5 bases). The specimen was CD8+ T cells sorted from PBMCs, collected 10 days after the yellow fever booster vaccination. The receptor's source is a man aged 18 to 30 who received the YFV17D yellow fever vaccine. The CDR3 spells CASSQGFTDTQYF. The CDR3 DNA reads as TGTGCCAGCAGCCAGGGATTCACAGATACGCAGTATTTT.